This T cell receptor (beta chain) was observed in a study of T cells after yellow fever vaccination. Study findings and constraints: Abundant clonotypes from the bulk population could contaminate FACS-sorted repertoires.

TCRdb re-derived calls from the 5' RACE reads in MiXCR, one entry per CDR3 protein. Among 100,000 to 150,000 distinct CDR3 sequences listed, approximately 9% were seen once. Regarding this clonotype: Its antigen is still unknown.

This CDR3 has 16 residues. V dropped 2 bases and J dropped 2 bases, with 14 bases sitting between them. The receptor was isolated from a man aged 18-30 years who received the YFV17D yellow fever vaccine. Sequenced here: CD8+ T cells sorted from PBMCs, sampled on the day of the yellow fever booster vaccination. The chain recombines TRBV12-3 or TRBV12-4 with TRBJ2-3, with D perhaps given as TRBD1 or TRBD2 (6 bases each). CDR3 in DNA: TGTGCCAGCAGTTTACCCCTCGGGGGCCCCACAGATACGCAGTATTTT. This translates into CASSLPLGGPTDTQYF.